This paragraph reports one T cell receptor (beta chain). A much larger clone lies a single base off, so this may be a read error. These data originate in a study of blood T cells in healthy people across ages. A second PCR, run for roughly 6 to 11 cycles, used a sample-barcoded 5' primer plus a J-beta primer mix. TCRdb re-called the 5' RACE reads with MiXCR, one entry per CDR3 protein. This sample has roughly 1.6 million distinct CDR3 sequences, with roughly 30% found just once. Material for sequencing was blood. This clonotype was sampled from a woman in her 30s in good health.

CDR3 nucleotides: TGTGCCAGCCTTATGACCGGGGGAGGGTACAATGAGCAGTACTTC. It yields the protein CASLMTGGGYNEQYF. V usage is TRBV7-2 and J usage is TRBJ2-1; 7 bases map to TRBD2. The end of the DNA fits TRBJ2-7 better, so the J call may be wrong. The CDR3 has 15 amino acids. CDR1 is SGHTA and CDR2 is FQGNSA in the germline V gene.